The rows below give T cell receptor beta chains drawn from one sample of a study of blood T cell repertoires in COVID-19. Libraries were prepared by immunoSEQ multiplex PCR; TCRdb keeps only in-frame clonotypes and omits some of them. The data contain hundreds of thousands of clones, around 89% of them seen just once; the ten biggest clones take up under 0.3%. Sample: peripheral blood. The receptors come from a woman between 18 and 29 years old with acute or convalescent COVID-19. CDR3s include the opening cysteine and the closing phenylalanine or tryptophan. The D gene is left open where the match is weak. Rows give clone size only sometimes, using once, few, many, or a class for an expanded clone.

d_call,j_call,clone_size,v_call,cdr3_aa,cdr3_nt
NA,TRBJ1-2,once,TRBV10-3,CAIGRQASYGYTF,TGTGCCATCGGAAGACAGGCCTCCTATGGCTACACCTTC
TRBD1,TRBJ1-6,NA,TRBV2,CASIWDRDNSPLHF,TGTGCCAGCATATGGGACAGAGATAATTCACCCCTCCACTTT
NA,TRBJ2-1,once,TRBV13,CASSLGVVAVYNEQFF,TGTGCCAGCAGCTTGGGGGTGGTAGCGGTCTACAATGAGCAGTTCTTC
TRBD1,TRBJ1-4,NA,TRBV5-8,CASSYRGGEKLFF,TGTGCCAGCAGCTACAGGGGTGGAGAAAAACTGTTTTTT
TRBD1,TRBJ1-1,few,TRBV2,CASHLQGANTEAFF,TGTGCCAGCCACTTACAGGGGGCTAACACTGAAGCTTTCTTT
NA,TRBJ1-4,NA,TRBV3-1/TRBV3-2,CASSPGLGGNEKLFF,TGTGCCAGCAGCCCCGGGCTGGGAGGGAATGAAAAACTGTTTTTT
TRBD1,TRBJ2-3,NA,TRBV5-1,CASSLQGANTDTQYF,TGCGCCAGCAGCCTACAGGGGGCCAACACAGATACGCAGTATTTT
NA,TRBJ1-1,NA,TRBV12-5,CASGLNAGGSTEAFF,TGTGCTAGTGGTTTGAACGCCGGGGGTAGTACTGAAGCTTTCTTT
NA,TRBJ1-2,NA,TRBV6-5,CASRKDRYGVYGYTF,TGTGCCAGCAGGAAAGACAGATATGGTGTCTATGGCTACACCTTC
NA,TRBJ1-1,NA,TRBV10-3,CAISESVNTEAFF,TGTGCCATCAGTGAATCGGTAAACACTGAAGCTTTCTTT
TRBD1,TRBJ1-6,NA,TRBV7-8,CASSGGTGGYNSPLHF,TGTGCCAGCAGCGGGGGGACAGGGGGATACAATTCACCCCTCCACTTT
TRBD1,TRBJ1-2,NA,TRBV5-5,CASSQGVGYTF,TGTGCCAGCAGCCAGGGGGTTGGCTACACCTTC
NA,TRBJ1-1,NA,TRBV19,CASWDGGWNTEAFF,TGTGCCAGTTGGGACGGGGGGTGGAACACTGAAGCTTTCTTT
NA,TRBJ2-5,NA,TRBV5-1,CASSRGNQETQYF,TGCGCCAGCAGCCGGGGAAACCAAGAGACCCAGTACTTC
NA,TRBJ2-5,NA,TRBV4-1,CASSRGVRETQYF,TGCGCCAGCAGCCGGGGGGTTCGAGAGACCCAGTACTTC
TRBD1,TRBJ1-1,once,TRBV19,CASSRRDRGYTEAFF,TGTGCCAGTAGTAGAAGGGACAGGGGGTACACTGAAGCTTTCTTT
NA,TRBJ1-5,NA,TRBV6-5,CASTRGVGQPQHF,TGTGCCAGCACCCGGGGGGTGGGTCAGCCCCAGCATTTT
TRBD1,TRBJ1-1,once,TRBV2,CASSRDRTLQGAEAFF,TGTGCCAGCAGTAGGGACAGAACCCTCCAGGGTGCTGAAGCTTTCTTT
TRBD1,TRBJ1-3,NA,TRBV11-3,CASSFRTPGTGVHSGNTIYF,TGTGCCAGCAGCTTCAGAACCCCCGGGACAGGGGTCCACTCTGGAAACACCATATATTTT
NA,TRBJ1-1,once,TRBV28,CASTERGANTEAFF,TGTGCCAGCACCGAGCGGGGAGCGAACACTGAAGCTTTCTTT
TRBD2,TRBJ2-7,NA,TRBV18,CASSLGLVNEQYF,TGTGCCAGCTCATTGGGACTAGTAAACGAGCAGTACTTC
NA,TRBJ2-3,once,TRBV5-1,CASSSEPQGTDTQYF,TGCGCCAGCAGCTCCGAACCACAGGGAACAGATACGCAGTATTTT
TRBD2,TRBJ2-7,NA,TRBV19,CASSIGSRTSGVSYEQYF,TGTGCCAGTAGTATAGGCAGCCGGACTAGCGGGGTCTCCTACGAGCAGTACTTC
NA,TRBJ2-6,NA,TRBV3-1/TRBV3-2,CASSAGSPGANVLTF,TGTGCCAGCAGCGCAGGGTCCCCCGGGGCCAACGTCCTGACTTTC
TRBD1,TRBJ2-7,once,TRBV11-2,CASSGTGVSYEQYF,TGTGCCAGCAGTGGGACAGGAGTCTCCTACGAGCAGTACTTC
NA,TRBJ2-5,NA,TRBV6-4,CATDLRGEETQYF,TGTGCCACCGATCTGCGCGGGGAAGAGACCCAGTACTTC
TRBD1,TRBJ2-4,NA,TRBV2,CASSAPGQGNIQYF,TGTGCCAGCAGTGCACCGGGACAGGGAAACATTCAGTACTTC
NA,TRBJ1-1,NA,TRBV2,CASSEGGDISAFF,TGTGCCAGCAGCGAAGGAGGGGACATCTCGGCTTTCTTT
NA,TRBJ2-7,NA,TRBV27,CASSLSGPSYEQYF,TGTGCCAGCAGTTTATCGGGGCCCTCCTACGAGCAGTACTTC
NA,TRBJ2-7,NA,TRBV27,CASSLSFMGAYEQYF,TGTGCCAGCAGTTTATCCTTCATGGGGGCTTACGAGCAGTACTTC
NA,TRBJ2-3,NA,TRBV4-1,CASSQDVGGTQYF,TGCGCCAGCAGCCAAGACGTGGGGGGTACGCAGTATTTT
NA,TRBJ2-1,NA,TRBV19,CASRVGSSYNEQFF,TGTGCCAGTAGAGTGGGGAGCTCCTACAATGAGCAGTTCTTC
NA,TRBJ2-2,NA,TRBV5-1,CASSFWGQTGELFF,TGCGCCAGCAGCTTCTGGGGGCAAACCGGGGAGCTGTTTTTT
TRBD1,TRBJ1-1,NA,TRBV19,CASSIDTGGAGSIAEAFF,TGTGCCAGTAGTATAGATACAGGGGGCGCCGGCAGTATTGCTGAAGCTTTCTTT
NA,TRBJ1-1,NA,TRBV6-5,CASSRRGTEAFF,TGTGCCAGCAGTAGGCGGGGGACTGAAGCTTTCTTT
NA,TRBJ1-1,NA,TRBV4-2,CASSQVATYTEGTEAFF,TGTGCCAGCAGCCAAGTTGCAACCTACACAGAGGGCACTGAAGCTTTCTTT
NA,TRBJ2-7,NA,TRBV6-1,CASSEEGIEGGDEQYF,TGTGCCAGCAGTGAAGAGGGGATTGAGGGGGGGGACGAGCAGTACTTC
NA,TRBJ1-3,NA,TRBV4-1,CASSQLRGRNTIYF,TGCGCCAGCAGCCAACTCAGGGGTAGAAACACCATATATTTT
TRBD1,TRBJ1-5,NA,TRBV19,CASRRLDRNNQPQHF,TGTGCCAGTAGAAGGCTGGACAGGAACAATCAGCCCCAGCATTTT
NA,TRBJ1-2,NA,TRBV11-2,CASRGLKKNYGYTF,TGTGCCAGCAGGGGGCTAAAAAAGAACTATGGCTACACCTTC
NA,TRBJ1-3,NA,TRBV11-2,CASSSRGSGNTIYF,TGTGCCAGCAGCTCTAGGGGCTCTGGAAACACCATATATTTT
NA,TRBJ1-1,NA,TRBV7-9,CASSARFGGKSTEAFF,TGTGCCAGCAGCGCCAGATTCGGGGGGAAGAGTACTGAAGCTTTCTTT
NA,TRBJ1-2,NA,TRBV27,CASSTSTGGFNYGYTF,TGTGCCAGCAGTACCTCGACAGGCGGATTTAACTATGGCTACACCTTC
NA,TRBJ1-2,NA,TRBV6-5,CASSPGDTYYGYTF,TGTGCCAGCAGCCCCGGGGACACCTACTATGGCTACACCTTC
TRBD1,TRBJ1-4,NA,TRBV29-1,CSVEGTGGEYEKLFF,TGCAGCGTTGAAGGGACAGGGGGCGAGTATGAAAAACTGTTTTTT
NA,TRBJ1-1,NA,TRBV7-9,CASSLGRVAEAFF,TGTGCCAGCAGCTTAGGCAGGGTCGCTGAAGCTTTCTTT
TRBD2,TRBJ2-7,NA,TRBV6-5,CASNPRLAGDHEQYF,TGTGCCAGCAACCCACGACTAGCGGGGGACCACGAGCAGTACTTC
NA,TRBJ1-1,NA,TRBV18,CASSPNYGTDTEAFF,TGTGCCAGCTCACCAAATTATGGTACGGACACTGAAGCTTTCTTT
TRBD1,TRBJ1-6,NA,TRBV2,CASIFTGQSSYNSPLHF,TGTGCCAGCATTTTTACGGGACAGAGCTCCTATAATTCACCCCTCCACTTT
NA,TRBJ2-5,NA,TRBV6-5,CASRPRLGVETQYF,TGTGCCAGCAGGCCCAGGTTGGGTGTGGAGACCCAGTACTTC
NA,TRBJ1-2,once,TRBV9,CASSGMQEVNYGYTF,TGTGCCAGCAGCGGCATGCAGGAAGTTAACTATGGCTACACCTTC
NA,TRBJ2-1,NA,TRBV13,CASSAPGTPKYNEQFF,TGTGCCAGCAGCGCACCCGGGACTCCGAAATACAATGAGCAGTTCTTC
NA,TRBJ2-2,NA,TRBV7-6,CASSFIGAGAGGELFF,TGTGCCAGCAGCTTCATTGGGGCAGGGGCCGGCGGGGAGCTGTTTTTT
TRBD1,TRBJ1-2,NA,TRBV14,CASSQRQGGLYGYTF,TGTGCCAGCAGCCAACGACAGGGGGGCCTATATGGCTACACCTTC
NA,TRBJ1-1,NA,TRBV9,CASSDPGYTEAFF,TGTGCCAGCAGCGACCCAGGGTACACTGAAGCTTTCTTT